This record concerns one T cell receptor beta chain sequence. Germline V gene sequence: CDR1 SGDLS, CDR2 YYNGEE. Trimming took 4 bases from V and 3 from J; bases not matched to a gene: 7. The CDR3 sequence is 15 residues long. Seattle participants joined during active infection and were tracked over time. This sample was taken from a study of blood T cell repertoires in COVID-19. About the research overall: Sites in the United States, Italy and Spain provided acute and convalescent COVID-19 samples. PBMCs, B-cell-depleted T cells, or T cells provided the cDNA or gDNA that made up the material.

Original handling: Using reference gene primer amplification, nucleated cell counts were estimated. Assay: immunoSEQ multiplex PCR; the TCRdb copy retains only in-frame clones and omits some. The V and J calls and clone size were taken over from that table, and D and trimming were inferred from the DNA. The sample carries 200,000 to 300,000 clones, about nine tenths recorded once. The chain couples TRBV9 to TRBJ1-5; 7 bases line up with TRBD1. Specimen: peripheral blood. The clonotype comes from a man aged 30 to 39 with COVID-19, enrolled during active disease. The CDR3 DNA follows: TGTGCCAGCAGCTCCACCGACAGGGCCAATCAGCCCCAGCATTTT. Translating it yields CASSSTDRANQPQHF.